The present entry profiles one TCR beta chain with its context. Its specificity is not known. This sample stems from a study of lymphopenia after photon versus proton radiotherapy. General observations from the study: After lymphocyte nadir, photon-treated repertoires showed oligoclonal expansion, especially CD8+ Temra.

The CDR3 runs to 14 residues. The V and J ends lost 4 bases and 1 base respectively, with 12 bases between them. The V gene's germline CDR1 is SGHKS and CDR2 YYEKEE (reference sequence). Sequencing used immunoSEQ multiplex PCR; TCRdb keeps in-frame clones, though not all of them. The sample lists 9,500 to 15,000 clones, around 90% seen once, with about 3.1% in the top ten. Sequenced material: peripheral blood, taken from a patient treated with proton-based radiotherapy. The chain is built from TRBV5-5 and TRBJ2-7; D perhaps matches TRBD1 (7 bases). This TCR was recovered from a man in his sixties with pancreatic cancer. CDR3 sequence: CASSPRGDSYEQYF. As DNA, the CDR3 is TGTGCCAGCAGCCCCAGGGGGGATTCCTACGAGCAGTACTTC.